A single sample is the source of the 20 T cell receptor beta chains below, sequenced in a study of somatic mutations in cytotoxic T cells in rheumatoid arthritis. The data were produced by immunoSEQ multiplex PCR, yet TCRdb's version contains in-frame clones alone and is incomplete. The sample consists of roughly 14,000 clones, approximately 84% of them appearing once. Source material: CD8+ T cells sorted from blood. The receptors stem from an adult with rheumatoid arthritis.

Only a few counts were recorded for this clone. V is TRBV4-1 and J is TRBJ2-7; 8 nucleotides align to TRBD1. CDR3 length: 14 residues. V was clipped by 1 base and J by 3 bases; unmatched bases: 2. The germline V gene has CDR1 MGHRA and CDR2 YSYEKL. The CDR3 sequence: CASSQVDRDYEQYF. The CDR3 DNA reads TGCGCCAGCAGCCAAGTGGACAGGGACTACGAGCAGTACTTC.

The chain employs TRBV11-3 and TRBJ2-7; TRBD1 is a possible D gene (5 bases). This CDR3 region has 13 residues. Germline V gene lookup returns CDR1 SGHNT and CDR2 YENEEA. Trimming shortened V by 0 bases and J by 6 bases, and 9 bases separated the two germline ends. The DNA for the CDR3 is TGTGCCAGCAGCTTAGACAGGGTCAGCGAGCAGTACTTC. Residues: CASSLDRVSEQYF.

The chain links TRBV29-1 to TRBJ2-5; 11 bases map to TRBD1. The germline gives CDR1 SQVTM, CDR2 ANQGSEA. The V and J ends lost 7 bases and 9 bases, in that order; junction bases with no gene match: 10. This CDR3 spans 13 amino acids. As DNA, the CDR3 is TGCAGCGGTCACCGGGGGACAGGGGGGGCCCAGTACTTC. Translating gives CSGHRGTGGAQYF.

This rearrangement joins TRBV6-1 to TRBJ2-1; 9 nucleotides line up with TRBD2. This CDR3 comprises 15 residues. Trimming at V came to 3 bases and at J to 4 bases, leaving 4 bases not matched to a gene. CDR1 MNHNS and CDR2 SASEGT come from the germline V gene. The CDR3 region has the DNA TGTGCCAGCAGTGAGGTAGCGGGAGTTTACAATGAGCAGTTCTTC. This translates into CASSEVAGVYNEQFF.

The V gene is TRBV6-4, the J gene TRBJ2-1; 7 bases line up with TRBD2. This CDR3 is 15 amino acids long. The V gene end was trimmed by 3 bases and the J gene end by 4 bases; junction bases not matched to a gene: 6. In germline, CDR1 is MRHNA, CDR2 SNTAGT. The CDR3 here is CASSEGAGEYNEQFF. As DNA, the CDR3 is TGTGCCAGCAGTGAGGGTGCGGGAGAATACAATGAGCAGTTCTTC.

The rearrangement links TRBV28 to TRBJ2-7; TRBD2 agrees at 7 bases. The V segment lost 3 bases and the J segment 5 bases; nucleotides outside the gene matches: 10. The CDR3 runs 15 residues. Germline V lookup: CDR1 MDHEN, CDR2 SYDVKM. The CDR3 nucleotides are TGTGCCAGCAGTTTTGGGAGGGAAAGGAATCACGAGCAGTACTTC. Amino acid sequence: CASSFGRERNHEQYF.

CDR3 protein: CASSLDADTQYF. CDR3 DNA: TGTGCCAGCAGCTTAGATGCAGATACGCAGTATTTT. The rearrangement links TRBV7-3 to TRBJ2-3; no clear D. Germline-derived CDR1 and CDR2 are SGHTA and FQGTGA. The length of the CDR3 is 12 residues. Trimming shortened V by 2 bases and J by 4 bases, and 4 bases separated the two germline ends.

This chain links TRBV9 with TRBJ2-7; TRBD1 agrees at 7 bases. Trimming at V came to 4 bases and at J to 0 bases, leaving 4 bases not matched to a gene. The CDR3 runs to 14 residues. Germline CDR1 reads SGDLS; CDR2 reads YYNGEE. The CDR3 region has the DNA TGTGCCAGCAGCCCCGACAGGGACTCCTACGAGCAGTACTTC. Its protein is CASSPDRDSYEQYF.

This clone was counted only a few times. A junction boundary mismatches the germline segment, possibly from a read error. The J gene is TRBJ2-7, the V gene TRBV7-8; D ambiguous. CDR1 and CDR2 (germline): SGHVS, FQNEAQ. This CDR3 is built from 12 residues. CDR3 sequence: CASTLPPGEQYF. The CDR3 DNA follows: TGTGCCAGCACCTTACCCCCTGGGGAGCAGTACTTC.

V usage is TRBV19 and J usage is TRBJ1-1; 8 bases match TRBD1. Per the germline V gene, CDR1 is LNHDA and CDR2 is SQIVND (reference sequence). CDR3 length equals 15 residues. Trimming at V came to 3 bases and at J to 2 bases, leaving 5 bases not matched to a gene. Written as DNA, the CDR3 is TGTGCCAGTAGTATTTGGACAGGGCTTAACACTGAAGCTTTCTTT. Translation: CASSIWTGLNTEAFF. Full variable domain (rest looked up from reference TRBV19 and TRBJ1-1): DGGITQSPKYLFRKEGQNVTLSCEQNLNHDAMYWYRQDPGQGLRLIYYSQIVNDFQKGDIAEGYSVSREKKESFPLTVTSAQKNPTAFYLCASSIWTGLNTEAFFGQGTRLTVV.

The genes are TRBV5-6 and TRBJ2-3; no clear D gene. There are 13 residues in the CDR3. Germline values: CDR1 SGHDT, CDR2 YYEEEE. V shed 1 base and J shed 3 bases, with 6 bases lying between them. CDR3 region: CASSLYLTDTQYF. CDR3 DNA: TGTGCCAGCAGCTTGTACCTAACAGATACGCAGTATTTT.

The V and J genes are TRBV7-9 and TRBJ2-1; D gene unclear. V lost 5 bases and J lost 1, with 3 bases in between. The CDR3 runs 12 residues. Germline CDR1 is SEHNR and CDR2 is FQNEAQ (reference sequence). CDR3 in amino acids: CASSPSYNEQFF. As DNA, the CDR3 is TGTGCCAGCAGCCCATCCTACAATGAGCAGTTCTTC. The full variable domain, in which reference TRBV7-9 and TRBJ2-1 provide the parts outside the CDR3, is DTGVSQNPRHKITKRGQNVTFRCDPISEHNRLYWYRQTLGQGPEFLTYFQNEAQLEKSRLLSDRFSAERPKGSFSTLEIQRTEQGDSAMYLCASSPSYNEQFFGPGTRLTVL.

DNA of the CDR3: TGTGCCAGCAGCGACCGACAGGGGAGGCTAGGGGAGACCCAGTACTTC. Amino acids: CASSDRQGRLGETQYF. The chain carries TRBV7-9 and TRBJ2-5; 8 bases align to TRBD1. The germline V gene has CDR1 SEHNR and CDR2 FQNEAQ (reference sequence). There are 16 residues in the CDR3. The junction had 13 bases not matched to a gene; V was cut back by 5 bases and J by 5 bases.

Only a few counts were recorded for this clone. The chain combines TRBV27 with TRBJ2-3, with D possibly matching TRBD2 (6 bases). The CDR3 is made up of 17 amino acids. In germline, CDR1 is MNHEY, CDR2 SMNVEV (reference sequence). V gave up 3 bases and J gave up 4 bases, with 20 bases separating them. The CDR3 sequence is CASSFLSPEGGPDTQYF. CDR3 DNA sequence: TGTGCCAGCAGTTTTCTTTCCCCGGAGGGAGGCCCAGATACGCAGTATTTT.

V gene TRBV7-8 combines with J gene TRBJ2-7, with 10 bases that match TRBD1. CDR1 and CDR2 (germline): SGHVS, FQNEAQ. The CDR3 is 15 amino acids. With V trimmed by 0 bases and J by 4 bases, 3 bases remained unmatched. Here the CDR3 reads CASSLAGTGEYEQYF. The DNA of the CDR3 is TGTGCCAGCAGCTTAGCCGGGACAGGGGAATACGAGCAGTACTTC. The full variable domain, in which reference TRBV7-8 and TRBJ2-7 provide the parts outside the CDR3, is GAGVSQSPRYKVAKRGQDVALRCDPISGHVSLFWYQQALGQGPEFLTYFQNEAQLDKSGLPSDRFFAERPEGSVSTLKIQRTQQEDSAVYLCASSLAGTGEYEQYFGPGTRLTVT.

This chain uses TRBV19 with TRBJ2-2, with 12 bases lining up with TRBD2. V shed 5 bases and J 5 bases; nucleotides not matched to a gene: 12. Germline CDR1 LNHDA, CDR2 SQIVND (reference sequence). The CDR3 is 18 residues long. The CDR3 DNA follows: TGTGCCAGTAGTGTATCCCTAGCGGGAGGGCTGCGAACCGGGGAGCTGTTTTTT. Protein sequence: CASSVSLAGGLRTGELFF.

This chain uses TRBV7-9 with TRBJ2-5; 7 bases align to TRBD1. CDR1 and CDR2 (germline): SEHNR, FQNEAQ (reference sequence). Trimming cost V 3 bases and J 5 bases; bases outside gene matches: 3. This CDR3 spans 13 amino acids. In DNA form, the CDR3 reads TGTGCCAGCAGCTTGCCGGACAGGGAGACCCAGTACTTC. It encodes CASSLPDRETQYF.

V and J are TRBV11-2 and TRBJ2-7; TRBD1 aligns across 9 bases. This CDR3 has 15 residues. Germline CDR1 and CDR2: SGHAT and FQNNGV. Germline trimming cut 5 bases from V and 2 bases from J; bases unmatched to any gene: 7. CDR3 in amino acids: CASSAPGQGAYEQYF. For the CDR3, the DNA is TGTGCCAGCAGCGCACCGGGACAGGGAGCCTACGAGCAGTACTTC.

The chain is built from TRBV27 and TRBJ2-2, with 10 bases fitting TRBD2. CDR3 length equals 16 residues. The germline V gene encodes CDR1 MNHEY and CDR2 SMNVEV (reference sequence). Trimming took 7 bases from V and 6 from J; bases not matched to a gene: 11. This chain's CDR3 is CASTLTSGLGAGELFF. The CDR3 region has the DNA TGTGCCAGCACCTTGACTAGCGGGTTAGGGGCCGGGGAGCTGTTTTTT.

The chain recombines TRBV7-3 with TRBJ2-1; D gene ambiguous. This CDR3 contains 14 residues. The V end was cut by 2 bases, the J end by 3 bases, with 8 bases between. Germline CDR1 is SGHTA and CDR2 is FQGTGA. CDR3 nucleotide sequence: TGTGCCAGCAGCTTAGGTGCCGACTACAATGAGCAGTTCTTC. Translated, it gives CASSLGADYNEQFF. The variable domain in full, with the rest retrieved from reference TRBV7-3 and TRBJ2-1, is GAGVSQTPSNKVTEKGKYVELRCDPISGHTALYWYRQSLGQGPEFLIYFQGTGAADDSGLPNDRFFAVRPEGSVSTLKIQRTERGDSAVYLCASSLGADYNEQFFGPGTRLTVL.